Each of the 23 T cell receptor beta chains below was sequenced from the same sample in a study of T cell responses to AZD1222 COVID-19 vaccine. TCRdb's table, derived via immunoSEQ multiplex PCR, lists solely in-frame clones and lacks some. The repertoire holds hundreds of thousands of clones, with 94% as singletons. Sequences were derived from peripheral blood, sampled 28 days after the second AZD1222 dose. Receptors originate from an adult who received the AZD1222 COVID-19 vaccine.

The chain joins TRBV30 to TRBJ1-1, with unresolved D. The CDR3 sequence is 13 residues long. V dropped 0 bases and J dropped 1 base, with 6 bases sitting between them. CDR1 and CDR2 from the germline V gene are GTSNPN and SVGIG (reference sequence). This CDR3 is CAWSVLRNTEAFF. CDR3 bases: TGTGCCTGGAGTGTATTGCGGAACACTGAAGCTTTCTTT.

V and J are TRBV28 and TRBJ1-6, with D unclear. Germline V gene data show CDR1 as MDHEN and CDR2 as SYDVKM. The CDR3 has 16 amino acids. V was clipped by 6 bases and J by 7 bases, with 19 bases between them. This CDR3 is CASRPHGVDGNSPLHF. The CDR3 bases are TGTGCCAGCAGGCCCCACGGTGTGGACGGGAATTCACCCCTCCACTTT.

This clone was detected only once. The chain combines TRBV3-1 (or the pseudogene TRBV3-2) with TRBJ2-7; D is perhaps TRBD1 or TRBD2 (5 bases each). Trimming removed 0 bases from V and 6 bases from J, with 9 bases in between. Germline CDR1 and CDR2: LGHDT and YNNKEL (reference sequence). The CDR3 spans 13 residues. In DNA, the CDR3 is TGTGCCAGCAGCCAAGATCCCGGGACCGAGCAGTACTTC. This codes for CASSQDPGTEQYF.

V is TRBV28 and J is TRBJ2-1; 9 positions match TRBD2. There are 15 residues in the CDR3. CDR1 MDHEN and CDR2 SYDVKM come from the germline V gene. The V segment lost 2 bases and the J segment 6 bases; nucleotides outside the gene matches: 5. The CDR3 protein is CASSLAGGPVNEQFF. The CDR3 nucleotides are TGTGCCAGCAGTTTAGCGGGAGGGCCTGTCAATGAGCAGTTCTTC.

This clone has only one observation. The rearrangement joins TRBV2 to TRBJ2-7; D is uncertain. V was pared by 2 bases and J by 2 bases, with 13 bases between. Per germline, CDR1 SNHLY and CDR2 FYNNEI. The CDR3 spans 15 residues. The CDR3 DNA follows: TGTGCCAGCAGTGAAAGGGCTACTCTCGCCTACGAGCAGTACTTC. Its protein is CASSERATLAYEQYF. Variable domain in full (rest from reference TRBV2 and TRBJ2-7): EPEVTQTPSHQVTQMGQEVILRCVPISNHLYFYWYRQILGQKVEFLVSFYNNEISEKSEIFDDQFSVERPDGSNFTLKIRSTKLEDSAMYFCASSERATLAYEQYFGPGTRLTVT.

The genes are TRBV14 and TRBJ2-2, with D uncertain. V dropped 4 bases and J dropped 2 bases, with 11 bases sitting between them. Germline CDR1 and CDR2: SGHDN and FVKESK. The CDR3 totals 15 residues. The CDR3 DNA follows: TGTGCCAGCAGCCTCATGGGTTTTAACACCGGGGAGCTGTTTTTT. Protein: CASSLMGFNTGELFF.

The sample holds one count of this clone. This rearrangement joins TRBV2 to TRBJ2-7, with 11 positions matching TRBD2. The J segment lost 4 bases and the V segment lost 9 bases, leaving 14 bases of the junction unmatched. Germline V CDR1 and CDR2: SNHLY, FYNNEI. The CDR3 spans 16 residues. CDR3 DNA: TGTGCCAGTTCGACTCGACTAGCGGGGATAGATTACGAGCAGTACTTC. Translating it yields CASSTRLAGIDYEQYF.

The chain couples TRBV28 to TRBJ2-7; the D gene is possibly TRBD2 (5 bases). Trimming took 2 bases from V and 5 from J, leaving 16 bases between them. Germline-derived CDR1 and CDR2 are MDHEN and SYDVKM. There are 15 residues in the CDR3. The CDR3 protein is CASSLTPLLEDEQYF. The CDR3 region has the DNA TGTGCCAGCAGTTTAACGCCCCTACTAGAGGACGAGCAGTACTTC.

The rearrangement links TRBV18 to TRBJ1-5; possible D gene TRBD1, 5 bases. The CDR3 runs to 15 residues. The V and J ends lost 2 bases and 9 bases respectively, with 17 bases between them. In germline, CDR1 is KGHSH, CDR2 LQKENI. The CDR3, as DNA: TGTGCCAGCTCACCATCTGGGGACGGCTATCGGCCCCAGCATTTT. Amino acid sequence: CASSPSGDGYRPQHF.

This chain uses TRBV5-1 with TRBJ2-7; D is possibly TRBD2 (5 bases). The CDR3 has 14 residues. The ends were cut back, 0 bases at V and 6 bases at J, with 13 bases in the middle. Looked up from germline, CDR1 is SGHRS and CDR2 is YFSETQ. The CDR3 DNA follows: TGCGCCAGCAGCTTGGAGTGGGCCCGGGGCGAGCAGTACTTC. Its translation: CASSLEWARGEQYF.

This sequence joins TRBV7-3 and TRBJ1-2, with TRBD1 identical over 8 bases. V gave up 7 bases and J gave up 8 bases; unmatched junction bases: 18. The CDR3 consists of 16 residues. From germline, CDR1 is SGHTA and CDR2 FQGTGA. CDR3 in amino acids: CASTNPRGPTRSGYTF. CDR3 in DNA: TGTGCCAGCACCAACCCCAGGGGGCCCACCCGATCGGGCTACACCTTC.

The chain couples TRBV5-1 to TRBJ2-7; 8 positions agree with TRBD1. V lost 4 bases and J lost 3; bases outside the gene matches: 3. The CDR3 loop spans 13 amino acids. CDR1 SGHRS and CDR2 YFSETQ come from the germline V gene. CDR3 protein: CASSPGQVYEQYF. The CDR3 coding sequence is TGCGCCAGCAGCCCGGGACAGGTCTACGAGCAGTACTTC. Combining the CDR3 with reference TRBV5-1 and TRBJ2-7 gives the whole variable domain KAGVTQTPRYLIKTRGQQVTLSCSPISGHRSVSWYQQTPGQGLQFLFEYFSETQRNKGNFPGRFSGRQFSNSRSEMNVSTLELGDSALYLCASSPGQVYEQYFGPGTRLTVT.

This chain connects TRBV9 to TRBJ2-1; possibly TRBD2 for D (6 bases). Germline loops: CDR1 SGDLS, CDR2 YYNGEE. Between the trimmed V and J ends, which lost 7 bases and 12 bases, there was a span of 14 bases. This CDR3 is 11 amino acids long. CDR3 loop: CASSPGTLQFF. The CDR3 DNA is TGTGCCAGCTCCCCCGGGACTTTGCAGTTCTTC.

V usage is TRBV6-5 and J usage is TRBJ1-4, with 7 bases matching TRBD1. Trimming removed 0 bases from V and 5 bases from J; junction bases left unmatched: 3. CDR1 and CDR2 from the germline V gene are MNHEY and SVGAGI. The CDR3 spans 15 residues. The CDR3 DNA reads as TGTGCCAGCAGTTACTCCCGGGACAGAAATGAAAAACTGTTTTTT. Protein: CASSYSRDRNEKLFF.

This clone was seen more than once but under ten times. The chain recombines TRBV28 with TRBJ2-7; D not resolved. The CDR3 has 12 amino acids. CDR1 and CDR2 from the germline V gene are MDHEN and SYDVKM. Deletions cut 3 bases from V and 5 bases from J, with 8 bases between. CDR3 nucleotides: TGTGCCAGCAGTTTTTTTAGGAACGAGCAGTACTTC. Encoded protein: CASSFFRNEQYF.

This clone was seen a few times. CDR3 in amino acids: CASSYSESGANVLTF. DNA of the CDR3: TGTGCCAGCAGTTACTCGGAGTCTGGGGCCAACGTCCTGACTTTC. The chain links TRBV6-5 to TRBJ2-6; D uncertain. V dropped 0 bases and J dropped 1 base, with 4 bases sitting between them. The germline V gene encodes CDR1 MNHEY and CDR2 SVGAGI. The CDR3 is made up of 15 amino acids.

J is TRBJ2-1 and V is TRBV7-3; D is tentatively TRBD1 or TRBD2 (5 bases each). The CDR3 has 15 residues. With 3 bases removed from V and 10 bases from J, the gap between germline ends came to 19 bases. Germline V lookup: CDR1 SGHTA, CDR2 FQGTGA. CDR3 nucleotides: TGTGCCAGCAGCTTTGGGGACCTCGAGGGGAGCGAGCAGTTCTTC. Residues: CASSFGDLEGSEQFF.

J is TRBJ1-2 and V is TRBV2; D is uncertain. Germline CDR1 is SNHLY and CDR2 is FYNNEI. The CDR3 has 11 amino acids. The germline V and J ends were trimmed by 6 bases and 7 bases, with 9 bases remaining between them. The DNA of the CDR3 is TGTGCCAGCAGGAGGTTGGGTGGCTACACCTTC. It encodes CASRRLGGYTF.

The genes are TRBV6-5 and TRBJ1-2, with a possible D match to TRBD1 (6 bases). With 0 bases removed from V and 5 bases from J, the gap between germline ends came to 16 bases. This CDR3 has 16 amino acids. Germline-derived CDR1 and CDR2 are MNHEY and SVGAGI. CDR3 region: CASSYSKGTPIYGYTF. DNA of the CDR3: TGTGCCAGCAGTTACTCGAAAGGGACACCCATTTATGGCTACACCTTC.

The chain combines TRBV2 with TRBJ1-5; 8 positions match TRBD1. The trim removed 5 bases at V and 3 bases at J, leaving 3 bases unmatched. The length of the CDR3 is 14 residues. CDR1 and CDR2 (germline): SNHLY, FYNNEI. This CDR3 reads CASSMGQVNQPQHF. The CDR3 nucleotides are TGTGCCAGCAGTATGGGACAGGTCAATCAGCCCCAGCATTTT.

V usage is TRBV19 and J usage is TRBJ1-4; D gene uncertain. The CDR3 extends over 14 amino acids. The ends were cut back, 6 bases at V and 7 bases at J, with 15 bases in the middle. Germline V lookup: CDR1 LNHDA, CDR2 SQIVND (reference sequence). DNA for the CDR3: TGTGCCAGTAGCCAGCGCTGGATGAGTGAAAAACTGTTTTTT. Protein sequence: CASSQRWMSEKLFF.

The chain couples TRBV28 to TRBJ1-5; 7 nucleotides agree with TRBD1. The V gene's germline CDR1 is MDHEN and CDR2 SYDVKM. This CDR3 has 14 amino acids. V dropped 3 bases and J dropped 9; count of bases not matched to a gene: 8. The CDR3 DNA is TGTGCCAGCAGTTTGGGACAGCTTACACGGCCCCAGCATTTT. The encoded protein is CASSLGQLTRPQHF.

The V call is TRBV27, the J call TRBJ1-6; D may be TRBD1 (5 bases). The CDR3 is 20 residues long. Germline V gives CDR1 MNHEY, CDR2 SMNVEV (reference sequence). The germline V and J ends were trimmed by 5 bases and 0 bases, with 23 bases remaining between them. The CDR3 loop reads CASSPYPGPTLSSYNSPLHF. For the CDR3, the DNA is TGTGCCAGCAGTCCATATCCAGGGCCCACCTTGAGCTCCTATAATTCACCCCTCCACTTT.